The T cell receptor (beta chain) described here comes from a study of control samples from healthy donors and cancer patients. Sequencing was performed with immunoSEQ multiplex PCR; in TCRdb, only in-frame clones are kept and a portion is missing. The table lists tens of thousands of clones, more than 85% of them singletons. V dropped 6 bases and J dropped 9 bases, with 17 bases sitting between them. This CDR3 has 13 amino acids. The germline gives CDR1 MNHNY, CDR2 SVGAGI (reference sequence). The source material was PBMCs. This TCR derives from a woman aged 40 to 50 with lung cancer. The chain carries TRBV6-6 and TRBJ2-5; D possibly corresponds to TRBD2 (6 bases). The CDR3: CASRRDATGAQYF. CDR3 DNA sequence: TGTGCCAGCAGGAGGGACGCAACGGGGGCCCAGTACTTC.